A selection of T cell receptor beta chains follows, all from one sample in a study of CD8 T cells in Susac syndrome. TCRdb re-derived calls from the immunoSEQ multiplex PCR reads in MiXCR, one entry per CDR3 protein. Here the sample spans 140,000 to 150,000 distinct CDR3 sequences, approximately 95% being singletons. Sequenced material: CD4+ T cells from PBMCs. These receptors originate from a human donor with multiple sclerosis. Each CDR3 is given with its conserved first and last residue. Each record gives: clone size, J gene, V gene, D gene, CDR3 protein, CDR3 DNA. A D gene is named only where the DNA matches it firmly. Where a row states a size, it is once, few, many or the class of an expanded clone; other rows omit it.

once	TRBJ2-2	TRBV5-1	TRBD2	CASSLYGLAGAYGELFF	TGCGCCAGCAGCCTCTACGGACTAGCGGGAGCCTACGGGGAGCTGTTTTTT
NA	TRBJ2-7	TRBV6-5	TRBD1	CASKTGGTVYEQYF	TGTGCCAGCAAGACAGGGGGGACCGTTTACGAGCAGTACTTC
once	TRBJ2-7	TRBV15	NA	CATSRGLYEQYF	TGTGCCACCAGCAGAGGGTTGTACGAGCAGTACTTC
NA	TRBJ2-3	TRBV5-1	TRBD2	CASSSEWTSGASTDTQYF	TGCGCCAGCAGCTCCGAGTGGACTAGCGGAGCTAGCACAGATACGCAGTATTTT
NA	TRBJ2-1	TRBV7-8	NA	CASSSTRTWNEQFF	TGTGCCAGCAGCTCCACCCGGACCTGGAATGAGCAGTTCTTC
NA	TRBJ2-1	TRBV4-1	NA	CASSVSMTYNEQFF	TGCGCCAGCAGCGTTAGTATGACATACAATGAGCAGTTCTTC
once	TRBJ2-1	TRBV7-6	NA	CASSYRVSPYNEQFF	TGTGCCAGCAGCTACAGGGTTTCCCCCTACAATGAGCAGTTCTTC
NA	TRBJ2-1	TRBV3-1	TRBD2	CASSQEGLADYNEQFF	TGTGCCAGCAGCCAAGAAGGACTAGCGGACTACAATGAGCAGTTCTTC
NA	TRBJ2-1	TRBV27	TRBD2	CASSLLAGGPGSEQFF	TGTGCCAGCAGTTTACTAGCGGGGGGGCCGGGGAGTGAGCAGTTCTTC
NA	TRBJ2-7	TRBV6-5	TRBD1	CATSGTGGYEQYF	TGTGCCACCTCCGGGACAGGGGGCTACGAGCAGTACTTC
few	TRBJ2-7	TRBV9	NA	CASSVGSSGIYEQYF	TGTGCCAGCAGCGTAGGGAGTAGCGGAATCTACGAGCAGTACTTC
NA	TRBJ2-5	TRBV2	NA	CASKWRDGETQYF	TGTGCCAGCAAATGGCGGGATGGAGAGACCCAGTACTTC
NA	TRBJ2-1	TRBV20-1	NA	CSARDFSSYNEQFF	TGCAGTGCTCGGGACTTCAGCTCCTACAATGAGCAGTTCTTC
once	TRBJ2-3	TRBV6-1	TRBD2	CASLPGLAGVLHMPDTQYF	TGTGCCAGTCTACCGGGACTAGCGGGAGTCCTGCACATGCCAGATACGCAGTATTTT
NA	TRBJ1-5	TRBV28	NA	CASSLRGAYNQPQHF	TGTGCCAGCAGTTTACGGGGGGCGTACAATCAGCCCCAGCATTTT
NA	TRBJ2-3	TRBV24-1	TRBD2	CATSDRTSGGKDTQYF	TGTGCCACCAGTGACCGGACTAGCGGGGGCAAAGATACGCAGTATTTT
NA	TRBJ2-3	TRBV29-1	NA	CSVVRDWGTQYF	TGCAGCGTTGTTAGAGATTGGGGTACGCAGTATTTT
NA	TRBJ1-1	TRBV30	TRBD1	CAWSVDRGLRAFF	TGTGCCTGGAGTGTAGACAGGGGGCTTCGAGCTTTCTTT
NA	TRBJ1-4	TRBV9	NA	CASSVGGSNEKLFF	TGTGCCAGCAGCGTCGGCGGGTCTAATGAAAAACTGTTTTTT
NA	TRBJ1-5	TRBV30	NA	CAWSVGRAGNQPQHF	TGTGCCTGGAGTGTAGGCAGGGCTGGCAATCAGCCCCAGCATTTT
few	TRBJ2-3	TRBV7-3	TRBD2	CASSLAGGTGTDTQYF	TGTGCCAGCAGCTTAGCGGGGGGGACTGGCACAGATACGCAGTATTTT
NA	TRBJ2-1	TRBV4-3	NA	CASSHKQGSLNEQFF	TGCGCCAGCAGTCACAAACAGGGATCGTTAAATGAGCAGTTCTTC
once	TRBJ1-2	TRBV19	TRBD1	CAITGTDYGYTF	TGTGCCATCACCGGGACAGACTATGGCTACACCTTC
NA	TRBJ2-2	TRBV29-1	TRBD1	CSGRQGLGTGELFF	TGCAGCGGCCGACAGGGGCTAGGGACCGGGGAGCTGTTTTTT
NA	TRBJ2-3	TRBV12-3/TRBV12-4	NA	CASRPGSDTQYF	TGTGCCAGCCGGCCGGGCTCCGATACGCAGTATTTT
NA	TRBJ2-7	TRBV13	NA	CASSWRQRSYEQYF	TGTGCCAGCAGCTGGAGACAGCGCTCCTACGAGCAGTACTTC
NA	TRBJ2-5	TRBV6-5	NA	CASSYSQLQETQYF	TGTGCCAGCAGTTACTCCCAATTACAAGAGACCCAGTACTTC
NA	TRBJ2-7	TRBV21-1	NA	CASRVSYEQYF	TGTGCCAGCCGGGTCTCCTACGAGCAGTACTTC
NA	TRBJ2-7	TRBV28	NA	CASLLTGTYEQYF	TGTGCCAGCCTCTTAACAGGGACCTACGAGCAGTACTTC
NA	TRBJ2-3	TRBV28	NA	CGTEAGGTDTQYF	TGTGGCACGGAGGCCGGGGGCACAGATACGCAGTATTTT
once	TRBJ2-1	TRBV29-1	TRBD2	CSVDKGGTSRNEQFF	TGCAGCGTTGATAAGGGGGGGACTAGTAGAAATGAGCAGTTCTTC